The sequence of this TCR beta chain was determined in a study of cytomegalovirus exposure and HLA in healthy donors. PCR was performed using 60 Vbeta and 13 Jbeta primers. Clones were sequenced by immunoSEQ multiplex PCR, and TCRdb holds only the in-frame ones, with some missing. This sample yields 45,000 to 70,000 clones, of which almost 85% are seen a single time; about 3% belongs to the top ten. This receptor was obtained from a man over 45 in good health and CMV-seronegative. The material sequenced was PBMCs.

In nucleotides, the CDR3 is TGTGCCAGCAGTCAAAATCTCGGGGGGGCGGACACCGGGGAGCTGTTTTTT. Amino acids: CASSQNLGGADTGELFF. This chain links TRBV28 with TRBJ2-2; 8 bases agree with TRBD2. Germline CDR1 reads MDHEN; CDR2 reads SYDVKM. There are 17 residues in the CDR3. V shed 5 bases and J 3 bases; nucleotides not matched to a gene: 11. Variable domain in full (rest from reference TRBV28 and TRBJ2-2): DVKVTQSSRYLVKRTGEKVFLECVQDMDHENMFWYRQDPGLGLRLIYFSYDVKMKEKGDIPEGYSVSREKKERFSLILESASTNQTSMYLCASSQNLGGADTGELFFGEGSRLTVL.